This T cell receptor (beta chain) is drawn from a study of T cells in Graves' hyperthyroidism and ophthalmopathy. Diagnosis rested on symptoms, serum thyroxine and TRAb, thyroid ultrasound, and orbital computed tomography. Per germline, CDR1 DFQATT and CDR2 SNEGSKA (reference sequence). The CDR3 runs 15 residues. Trimming left V 6 bases short and J 4 bases short, with 18 bases between. This clonotype was counted only a few times. TCR beta CDR3 regions were amplified from RNA transcripts. HTBI primers were employed in a first-round RT-PCR of the TCR CDR3. TCRdb fed the multiplex PCR reads into MiXCR, producing one record per CDR3 protein. Of hundreds of thousands of distinct CDR3 sequences in the sample, less than 25% were seen once.

The material sequenced was blood. This TCR derives from a man aged 30-40 years with Graves' ophthalmopathy. This chain links TRBV20-1 with TRBJ1-4; D may be TRBD1 (6 bases). CDR3 sequence (DNA): TGCAGTGCAAGCAGGGGCAGGCAGCTTAATGAAAAACTGTTTTTT. It codes for CSASRGRQLNEKLFF.